This T cell receptor beta chain was documented in a study of blood T cells in healthy people across ages (dated by TCRdb to about 2015). Regarding the research as a whole: Template switching captured roughly one uniquely barcoded TCR beta cDNA molecule per two T cells in model experiments. The study measured age-related changes in TCR beta repertoire diversity using deep sequencing normalized with unique cDNA molecular identifiers. The donors were split into four age groups: young (average roughly 15 years), middle-aged (39), aged (about 56) and long-lived (approximately 80). To avoid experimental bias, donors of different ages were spread randomly across the sequencing lanes. Two additional independent replicas of 1 million unique cDNA reads from the same blood draw were analyzed for two donors (one aged 18 to 30 and one aged 80 or older). Findings and caveats that apply to the study as a whole: There was a strong correlation between observed TCR beta diversity and the percentage of naive T cells measured by flow cytometry. The CMV infection status of donors was not known, potentially confounding age-related changes in expanded clonotypes. Conclusive comparison of naive and antigen-experienced compartments was prevented by the profiling of bulk unsorted PBMCs. The long-lived group showed more naive CD4+ T cells, fewer expanded clones and increased TCR diversity than the aged group, suggesting age selection. As age increased, observed TCR beta diversity per million T cells dropped in a roughly linear way, and a significant reduction was already evident by age 40. Total diversity estimates from one million sequenced T cells were considered lower bounds and underestimates.

The junction carries 11 bases between V and J, which are trimmed by 4 bases and 6 bases respectively. The CDR3 goes from the cysteine to the phenylalanine over 12 residues. Only the CDR3 region is kept as DNA, spanning 36 bases read in frame from base 1. The germline V gene gives CDR1 as SGHRS and CDR2 as YFSETQ. This clonotype was observed a few times. Its antigen specificity is not known. Nothing much larger sits one base from this clone, and base qualities are not available. The 39 donors, aged about 6 to 100 years, were systemically healthy Caucasian individuals from Russia. Each donor gave 8 to 10 milliliters of peripheral blood, drawn into EDTA-treated Vacutainer tubes. Ficoll-Paque density-gradient centrifugation was used to isolate PBMCs, with at least 6.5 million per sample. Total RNA, at least 5 micrograms per sample, was extracted from PBMCs with Trizol reagent. Naive CD45RAhigh/CD27high T cell percentages were measured by flow cytometry on a PBMC aliquot from every donor.

Library preparation employed 5' RACE. These reads were obtained on an Illumina HiSeq 2500. A second PCR of roughly 6 to 11 cycles was run with a J-beta primer mix and a sample-barcoded 5' primer. Each TCR beta cDNA molecule received a unique molecular identifier from a template-switch 5' adaptor carrying 12 random nucleotides. At least 2.5 million CDR3-containing paired-end reads were obtained from each sample. First-strand cDNA was synthesized from all RNA with the Mint cDNA synthesis kit, primed by a TRBC-specific oligonucleotide. After uracil-DNA glycosylase treatment, a first 18-cycle PCR used universal primers M1SS and BC2_uni_R on all cDNA. On the authors' methods: For normalization, 1 million high-quality reads were randomly selected from each sample, with every read carrying a distinct molecular identifier. Instead of being binned into consensus sequences, reads that shared molecular identifiers were thrown out. MiTCR, set to a Q25 quality threshold and the strictest error-elimination algorithm, was used for CDR3 identification, clonotype clustering and error correction. Lower-bound total TCR beta diversity was estimated with a nonparametric unseen species model using Euler transformation. The public reads were reprocessed in TCRdb via fastp at Q25 and MiXCR, keeping in-frame beta chains. Under each unique CDR3 protein, matching rows form one entry showing the most common genes and DNA. V and J calls and clone size were set by TCRdb, not the authors. The sample table holds about 970,000 distinct CDR3 sequences, of which roughly half were seen once. Clones ranked in the top ten supply about a fifth of the sample.

The clonotype originates from an older woman in good health. Sample: blood. The sequence links TRBV5-1 to TRBJ2-7, and perhaps TRBD1 as D gene, on 5 matching bases. The CDR3 region reads CASSRQTGEQYF. At the DNA level, the sequence is TGCGCCAGCAGCAGACAGACGGGCGAGCAGTACTTC.